This T cell receptor (beta chain) came from a study of CXCR3-negative and CXCR3-positive naive CD8 T cells (dated by TCRdb to between 2019 and 2020). Describing the broader study: In total, roughly 130 million TRB reads were obtained, corresponding to roughly 1.5 +/- 0.3 million reads per library. Diversity and physicochemical repertoire analyses were performed on 11 donors pooled from two independent experiments. The TRBV-TRBJ cluster analysis covered naive subsets from a handful of donors and memory cells from 3 donors.

Here is what the overall study found, with its caveats: Because surface CD5, which has been linked to self-reactivity in mice, was comparable between naive subsets, TCR interaction strength was also inferred from TRB CDR3 physicochemical properties. Similar TRBV-TRBJ usage was shown by naive CXCR3-negative and CXCR3-positive cells from the same donor, whereas distinct patterns were shown by memory cells. Because CXCR3 expression was partially decreased after cryopreservation, freshly isolated PBMCs were used for most assays. Both naive subsets had comparably high repertoire diversity, while memory CD8+ T cells had much lower repertoire diversity. Compared with CXCR3-negative naive cells, CXCR3-positive naive cells had TRB CDR3s with higher hydrophobicity (lower Kidera factor 4), lower energy, and higher strength and volume indices.

Including cysteine and phenylalanine, the CDR3 has 16 amino acids. The DNA is not on file. For CDR1 and CDR2, the germline V gene lists MDHEN and SYDVKM. Of note for this clonotype: Its antigen is currently not known.

Sequencing took place on a NextSeq 550. The Human TCR Profiling Kit (MiLaboratory) was used to make UMI-labeled 5' RACE TRB cDNA libraries. cDNA synthesis used the entire amount of extracted RNA, and PCR amplification then used the entire amount of cDNA produced. Libraries were prepared in parallel using an identical number of PCR cycles. The authors processed their data as follows. About 53,000 +/- 9,400 unique UMI-labeled TRB cDNA molecules per library were extracted with MIGEC and MiXCR, with at least two reads per UMI required. An average of 40,000 +/- 10,000 functional in-frame TRB CDR3 nucleotide clonotypes without stop codons was found per library. After downsampling to 5000 UMI-labeled TRB molecules per sample, diversity metrics, including normalized Shannon-Wiener and Chao1, were computed in VDJtools. VDJtools was used to calculate clonotype-size-weighted physicochemical properties of the central five CDR3 residues, namely interaction energy, strength, volume and Kidera factor 4. TCRdb reprocessed the reads, and each CDR3 protein sequence is entered once, without DNA. These V and J calls originate from TCRdb's pipeline instead of the authors' own analysis. This sample's table carries about 130,000 distinct CDR3 sequences. The ten largest clones add up to less than 0.3% of the sample.

Each CD8+ T cell subset was flow-sorted in triplicate, and 250,000 to 350,000 cells per subset were placed directly into RLT lysis buffer. To keep memory contaminants out, a stringent definition of naive CD8+ T cells was applied: CD45RO-CCR7+CD27+CD95-. Standard density gradient centrifugation was used to isolate peripheral blood mononuclear cells from buffy coats. Naive CXCR3-negative and CXCR3-positive CD8+ T cells were flow-sorted on a FACSAria III. Total RNA was extracted from sorted cells using an RNeasy Mini Kit. This TCR derives from a human donor in good health. Some clones in this sample may be carry-over from other donors' samples. Recombination connected TRBV28 to TRBJ2-7; TCRdb indicates TRBD2, and absent DNA this call remains unverified. What was sequenced was naive CXCR3- CD8+ T cells from blood. The sample's cell subset or site label, decoded: CD45RO-CCR7+CD27+CD95- naive CD8+ T cells lacking CXCR3 (TNR3-). Here the CDR3 is given as CASSFSPGGGSYEQYF.